Listed below are T cell receptor beta chains from one sample, sequenced in a study of cytomegalovirus exposure and HLA in healthy donors. Produced via immunoSEQ multiplex PCR; TCRdb's table is partial and in-frame only. Of 95,000 to 150,000 clones listed, 70% to 80% are singletons. Sequenced: PBMCs. The receptor source for this set is a woman in her forties in good health and CMV-seropositive. The CDR3 runs from the conserved cysteine through the conserved F or W. The D gene is left open where the match is weak. Size is stated for part of the rows, as once, few or many counts, or as a class when the clone is expanded.

clone size	V gene	J gene	D gene	CDR3 DNA	CDR3 protein
-	TRBV9	TRBJ1-1	-	TGTGCCAGCAGCGTAGGACAGCTGAACACTGAAGCTTTCTTT	CASSVGQLNTEAFF
-	TRBV2	TRBJ2-7	-	TGTGCCAGCAGTGTGCAGGGGTTAGGAGAGCAGTACTTC	CASSVQGLGEQYF
once	TRBV9	TRBJ2-1	-	TGTGCCAGCAGCGTAGACAGCTCCTACAATGAGCAGTTCTTC	CASSVDSSYNEQFF
few	TRBV12-5	TRBJ1-2	TRBD1	TGTGCTAGTTCCAGGGGGAGTAGCTACACCTTC	CASSRGSSYTF
-	TRBV18	TRBJ2-7	-	TGTGCCAGCTCACGGACGGTAGGGGTGGTCTACGAGCAGTACTTC	CASSRTVGVVYEQYF
few	TRBV29-1	TRBJ1-6	TRBD1	TGCAGCGTTGCGGACAGGGCGGGCTCACCCCTCCACTTT	CSVADRAGSPLHF
-	TRBV2	TRBJ2-7	-	TGTGCCAGCTCCCGGGACACTATCTACGAGCAGTACTTC	CASSRDTIYEQYF
-	TRBV27	TRBJ1-1	-	TGTGCCAGCAGTTTATACGGGAACACTGAAGCTTTCTTT	CASSLYGNTEAFF
-	TRBV27	TRBJ2-7	-	TGTGCCAGCAGTGAAGGGGTTGAGCAGTACTTC	CASSEGVEQYF
-	TRBV5-1	TRBJ2-5	-	TGCGCCAGCAGCTTGGAGGGGTCACAAGAGACCCAGTACTTC	CASSLEGSQETQYF
few	TRBV7-2	TRBJ1-1	-	TGTGCCAGCAGCCGGGGGAGAGCCAGTGAAGCTTTCTTT	CASSRGRASEAFF
-	TRBV6-6	TRBJ2-7	TRBD1	TGTGCCAGCTCCTCCCAAAACAGGGGTAACTACGAGCAGTACTTC	CASSSQNRGNYEQYF
few	TRBV10-3	TRBJ2-1	TRBD1	TGTGCCATCAGTCCCCACAGGGGGGTTTCGGTTGATGAGCAGTTCTTC	CAISPHRGVSVDEQFF
-	TRBV7-9	TRBJ2-1	TRBD2	TGTGCCAGCAGCTTATCTAGCGGGGGTATCAATGAGCAGTTCTTC	CASSLSSGGINEQFF
-	TRBV10-3	TRBJ1-3	TRBD1	TGTGCCATCAGTGATTCGGGACAGGGACGAAACACCATATATTTT	CAISDSGQGRNTIYF
-	TRBV6-5	TRBJ2-3	-	TGTGCCAGCAGTTACAGCCCGGGGAAGCCAGATACGCAGTATTTT	CASSYSPGKPDTQYF
-	TRBV18	TRBJ2-5	TRBD2	TGTGCCAGCTCCACAGCGGGGGGGCCAGAGACCCAGTACTTC	CASSTAGGPETQYF
-	TRBV11-2	TRBJ2-5	-	TGTGCCAGCAGCCCACAAGAGACCCAGTACTTC	CASSPQETQYF
-	TRBV7-2	TRBJ2-7	-	TGCGCCAGCAGCCAGACAGGTTACGAGCAGTACTTC	CASSQTGYEQYF
-	TRBV11-1	TRBJ2-4	TRBD1	TGTGCCAGCAGCAACCGCCGGGACAGGGATCAAAACATTCAGTACTTC	CASSNRRDRDQNIQYF